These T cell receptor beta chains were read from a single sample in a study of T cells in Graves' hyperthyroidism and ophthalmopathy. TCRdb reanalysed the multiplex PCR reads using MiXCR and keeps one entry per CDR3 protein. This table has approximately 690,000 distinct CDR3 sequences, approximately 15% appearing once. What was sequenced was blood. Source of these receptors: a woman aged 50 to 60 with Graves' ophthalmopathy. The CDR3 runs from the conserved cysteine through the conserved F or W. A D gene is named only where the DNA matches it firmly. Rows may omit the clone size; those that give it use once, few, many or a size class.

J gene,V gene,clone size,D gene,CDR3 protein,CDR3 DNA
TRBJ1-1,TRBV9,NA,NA,CASSPQGGGPSTEAFF,TGTGCCAGCAGCCCACAAGGGGGGGGGCCGAGCACTGAAGCTTTCTTT
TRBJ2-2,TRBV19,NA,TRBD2,CASSIRLAGGPSGELFF,TGTGCCAGTAGTATACGGCTAGCGGGAGGGCCGTCCGGGGAGCTGTTTTTT
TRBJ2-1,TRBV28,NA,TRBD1,CASKGGGYNEQFF,TGTGCCAGCAAAGGGGGCGGGTACAATGAGCAGTTCTTC
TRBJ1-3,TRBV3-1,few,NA,CASSQEFGDSSYF,TGTGCCAGCAGCCAAGAATTCGGCGACTCGTCATATTTT
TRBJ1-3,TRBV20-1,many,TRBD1,CSARDGDSPTISGNTIYF,TGCAGTGCTAGAGATGGGGACAGCCCCACAATCTCTGGAAACACCATATATTTT
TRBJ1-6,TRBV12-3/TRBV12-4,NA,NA,CASSLGGDNNSPLHF,TGTGCCAGCAGTTTAGGAGGGGATAATAACTCACCCCTCCACTTT
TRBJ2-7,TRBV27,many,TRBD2,CASKLSTGGYEQYF,TGTGCCAGCAAACTGTCGACGGGGGGGTACGAGCAGTACTTC
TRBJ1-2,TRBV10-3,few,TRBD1,CAISEFSSGTGKDGYTF,TGTGCCATCAGTGAGTTCTCCAGCGGGACAGGGAAGGATGGCTACACCTTC
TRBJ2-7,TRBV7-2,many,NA,CASSLGRGYEQYF,TGTGCCAGCAGCCTAGGAAGGGGCTACGAGCAGTACTTC
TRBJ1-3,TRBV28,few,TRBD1,CASSWTGGAGNTIYF,TGTGCCAGCAGTTGGACAGGGGGCGCTGGAAACACCATATATTTT
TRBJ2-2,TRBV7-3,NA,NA,CASSLEGALTGELFF,TGTGCCAGCAGCTTGGAGGGGGCGCTCACCGGGGAGCTGTTTTTT
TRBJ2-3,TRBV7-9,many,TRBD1,CASSSSDRGLDTQYF,TGTGCCAGCAGCTCTTCTGACAGGGGTTTGGATACGCAGTATTTT
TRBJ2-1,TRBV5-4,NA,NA,CASSSPDGDNEQFF,TGTGCCAGCAGCTCTCCGGACGGCGACAATGAGCAGTTCTTC
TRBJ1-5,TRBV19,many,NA,CASSTTGRAGNQPQHF,TGTGCCAGTAGTACGACCGGGAGGGCAGGCAATCAGCCCCAGCATTTT
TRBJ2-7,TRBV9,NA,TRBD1,CASSQIPGQRFGNEQYF,TGTGCCAGCAGCCAGATACCGGGACAGCGGTTTGGGAACGAGCAGTACTTC
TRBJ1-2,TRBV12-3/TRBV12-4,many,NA,CASSPSGRHHGYTF,TGTGCCAGCAGTCCGTCCGGTCGACATCATGGCTACACCTTC
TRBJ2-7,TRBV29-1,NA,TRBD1,CSARTGYEQYF,TGCAGCGCACGGACAGGGTACGAGCAGTACTTC
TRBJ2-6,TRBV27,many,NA,CASSLFSSPGANVLTF,TGTGCCAGCAGTTTATTTTCTAGTCCTGGGGCCAACGTCCTGACTTTC
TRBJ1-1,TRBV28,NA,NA,CASPKRAGGGMNTEAFF,TGTGCCAGCCCTAAAAGGGCCGGGGGAGGAATGAACACTGAAGCTTTCTTT
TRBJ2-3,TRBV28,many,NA,CASSFHRSVDTQYF,TGTGCCAGCAGTTTCCACAGGTCGGTGGATACGCAGTATTTT
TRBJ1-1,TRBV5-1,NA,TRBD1,CASSSPGTGGAGTEAFF,TGCGCCAGCAGCTCCCCCGGGACAGGGGGCGCGGGCACCGAAGCTTTCTTT
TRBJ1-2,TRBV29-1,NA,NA,CSVDESVQPGTYGYTF,TGCAGCGTTGATGAAAGTGTTCAGCCGGGAACCTATGGCTACACCTTC
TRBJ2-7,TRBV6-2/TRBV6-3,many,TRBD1,CASSEPGQGVYEQYF,TGTGCCAGCAGCGAGCCGGGACAGGGGGTATACGAGCAGTACTTC
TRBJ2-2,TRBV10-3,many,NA,CAIRSPYAANTGELFF,TGTGCCATCAGAAGTCCCTACGCCGCGAACACCGGGGAGCTGTTTTTT
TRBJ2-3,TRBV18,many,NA,CASSPMANSWGTDTQYF,TGTGCCAGCTCACCAATGGCTAACTCGTGGGGCACAGATACGCAGTATTTT
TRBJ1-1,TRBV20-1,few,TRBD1,CSAPSGTVNTEAFF,TGCAGTGCTCCATCCGGGACAGTCAACACTGAAGCTTTCTTT
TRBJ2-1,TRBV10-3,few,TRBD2,CAIRGSGRARGEQFF,TGTGCCATCAGGGGAAGCGGGAGGGCCCGGGGTGAGCAGTTCTTC
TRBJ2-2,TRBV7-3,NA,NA,CASSLAGRGPGELFF,TGTGCCAGCAGCTTAGCGGGCAGGGGCCCCGGGGAGCTGTTTTTT